The 23 T cell receptor beta chains below were found in one sample sequenced in a study of OX40 agonist ivuxolimab in advanced cancers. Here immunoSEQ multiplex PCR was the method, and the copy in TCRdb shows in-frame clones only, minus some. The table has approximately 82,000 clones, roughly 90% seen once. The starting material was CD4+ or CD8+ T cells sorted from blood, obtained in a trial of the OX40 agonist ivuxolimab. These receptors were taken from an adult with an advanced solid tumor such as melanoma, head and neck, liver or kidney cancer.

The chain joins TRBV6-6 to TRBJ1-1; D is perhaps TRBD1 (6 bases). Trimming shortened V by 6 bases and J by 3 bases, and 11 bases separated the two germline ends. The CDR3 has 13 amino acids. Germline-derived CDR1 and CDR2 are MNHNY and SVGAGI (reference sequence). The CDR3: CASSRRQDTEAFF. As DNA, the CDR3 is TGTGCCAGCAGCCGTAGACAGGACACTGAAGCTTTCTTT.

The chain combines TRBV11-2 with TRBJ1-1; 7 positions match TRBD1. This CDR3 is 14 amino acids long. Germline loops: CDR1 SGHAT, CDR2 FQNNGV. V lost 4 bases to trimming and J lost 1 base; unmatched junction nucleotides: 3. The CDR3 here is CASSYGTANTEAFF. The CDR3 DNA is TGTGCCAGCAGCTACGGGACAGCGAACACTGAAGCTTTCTTT. The variable domain in full, with the rest retrieved from reference TRBV11-2 and TRBJ1-1, is EAGVAQSPRYKIIEKRQSVAFWCNPISGHATLYWYQQILGQGPKLLIQFQNNGVVDDSQLPKDRFSAERLKGVDSTLKIQPAKLEDSAVYLCASSYGTANTEAFFGQGTRLTVV.

V is TRBV11-2 and J is TRBJ2-1; D call uncertain. V lost 5 bases and J 1 base, leaving 9 bases between the germline ends. Germline values: CDR1 SGHAT, CDR2 FQNNGV. The CDR3 extends over 14 amino acids. Here the CDR3 reads CASSQDGSYNEQFF. Here the CDR3 DNA reads TGTGCCAGCAGCCAGGACGGGTCCTACAATGAGCAGTTCTTC.

The V gene is TRBV4-1, the J gene TRBJ2-3; 10 bases match TRBD2. Germline CDR1 reads MGHRA; CDR2 reads YSYEKL. Unmatched junction bases numbered 11, after V lost 5 bases and J lost 6 bases. This CDR3 has 16 amino acids. CDR3 in DNA: TGCGCCAGCAGCTACACTAGCGGGACTTATTCGGATACGCAGTATTTT. Amino acid sequence: CASSYTSGTYSDTQYF.

The chain combines TRBV2 with TRBJ2-7; D is unresolved. This CDR3 has 13 residues. The V gene lost 6 bases and the J gene lost 4 bases, with 13 bases spanning the gap. The V gene's germline CDR1 is SNHLY and CDR2 FYNNEI. This CDR3 reads CASSPRIVYEQYF. As DNA, the CDR3 is TGTGCCAGCAGCCCGCGGATTGTGTACGAGCAGTACTTC.

The chain employs TRBV12-5 and TRBJ2-3, with 8 positions matching TRBD2. V lost 6 bases, J lost 3 bases, and 5 bases stayed unmatched. Per germline, CDR1 LGHNT and CDR2 FRNRAP. The CDR3 spans 14 residues. CDR3 protein: CASGRGGLTDTQYF. The CDR3 DNA reads as TGTGCTAGTGGACGGGGGGGATTGACAGATACGCAGTATTTT. The variable domain in full, completed from reference TRBV12-5 and TRBJ2-3, reads DARVTQTPRHKVTEMGQEVTMRCQPILGHNTVFWYRQTMMQGLELLAYFRNRAPLDDSGMPKDRFSAEMPDATLATLKIQPSEPRDSAVYFCASGRGGLTDTQYFGPGTRLTVL.

As for this clone: Compared with germline, one end of the junction differs, possibly owing to a read error. The chain combines TRBV20-1 with TRBJ2-1, with D possibly being TRBD2 (5 bases). This CDR3 comprises 10 residues. Germline values: CDR1 DFQATT, CDR2 SNEGSKA (reference sequence). The CDR3 sequence: CSVLGGWSIF. The CDR3 bases are TGCAGTGTACTAGGAGGATGGTCGATCTTC.

The chain recombines TRBV19 with TRBJ2-2; 10 bases map to TRBD1. The CDR3 has 15 residues. CDR1 is LNHDA and CDR2 is SQIVND in the germline V gene (reference sequence). After removal of 5 bases from V and 7 bases from J, the junction contained 7 bases not matched to a gene. CDR3 residues: CASSDRGLGDGELFF. The CDR3 DNA follows: TGTGCCAGTAGTGACAGGGGGCTAGGGGACGGGGAGCTGTTTTTT. Complete variable domain (other parts from reference TRBV19 and TRBJ2-2): DGGITQSPKYLFRKEGQNVTLSCEQNLNHDAMYWYRQDPGQGLRLIYYSQIVNDFQKGDIAEGYSVSREKKESFPLTVTSAQKNPTAFYLCASSDRGLGDGELFFGEGSRLTVL.

This sequence joins TRBV28 and TRBJ2-1; TRBD1 matches at 7 bases. After removal of 3 bases from V and 4 bases from J, the junction contained 3 bases not matched to a gene. This CDR3 is 14 amino acids long. Germline CDR1 reads MDHEN; CDR2 reads SYDVKM. The CDR3 DNA reads as TGTGCCAGCAGTTTTGGGACAGCTTACAATGAGCAGTTCTTC. Protein: CASSFGTAYNEQFF. Looking up the rest from reference TRBV28 and TRBJ2-1 gives the full variable domain: DVKVTQSSRYLVKRTGEKVFLECVQDMDHENMFWYRQDPGLGLRLIYFSYDVKMKEKGDIPEGYSVSREKKERFSLILESASTNQTSMYLCASSFGTAYNEQFFGPGTRLTVL.

V is TRBV19 and J is TRBJ2-1, with D possibly being TRBD2 (6 bases). V was cut by 11 bases and J by 4 bases, with 12 bases left in between. CDR1 is LNHDA, CDR2 SQIVND, per germline (reference sequence). The CDR3 has 12 residues. Written as DNA, the CDR3 is TGTGCCGCGCGGGACCGATACAATGAGCAGTTCTTC. It is translated as CAARDRYNEQFF.

The chain recombines TRBV6-6 with TRBJ2-3, with a tentative D call TRBD2 (5 bases). Germline-derived CDR1 and CDR2 are MNHNY and SVGAGI (reference sequence). Trimming took 7 bases from V and 0 from J, leaving 11 bases between them. CDR3 length: 14 residues. In DNA form, the CDR3 reads TGTGCCAGCAAGGGAGCGATTAGCACAGATACGCAGTATTTT. Its translation: CASKGAISTDTQYF.

The V gene is TRBV2, the J gene TRBJ1-3; the D is unclear. The CDR3 spans 14 residues. Germline V gene sequence: CDR1 SNHLY, CDR2 FYNNEI. Trimming took off 7 bases at V and 0 bases at J, with 10 bases between the two ends. The CDR3 nucleotides are TGTGCCAGCAATTTACAGTACTCTGGAAACACCATATATTTT. Its translation is CASNLQYSGNTIYF.

DNA of the CDR3: TGTGCCAGCAGCCTCGGGACAGGGTCCACTGAAGCTTTCTTT. This gives the protein CASSLGTGSTEAFF. The chain has TRBV11-2 and TRBJ1-1, with TRBD1 identical over 9 bases. The V gene end was trimmed by 5 bases and the J gene end by 4 bases; junction bases not matched to a gene: 5. This CDR3 contains 14 residues. CDR1 and CDR2 (germline): SGHAT, FQNNGV.

This clone was observed a handful of times. J is TRBJ2-1 and V is TRBV5-1; 7 positions agree with TRBD2. This CDR3 contains 16 residues. With 8 bases clipped from V and 0 bases from J, the junction kept 11 bases outside the gene matches. Looked up from germline, CDR1 is SGHRS and CDR2 is YFSETQ. CDR3 DNA: TGCGCCAGGGGGAGGGTCACCGAATGCTCCTACAATGAGCAGTTCTTC. This codes for CARGRVTECSYNEQFF.

The chain has TRBV9 and TRBJ1-2, with 8 nucleotides matching TRBD1. Germline loops: CDR1 SGDLS, CDR2 YYNGEE. Trimming removed 1 base from V and 7 bases from J; junction bases left unmatched: 9. CDR3 length: 15 amino acids. The CDR3 loop is CASSVSQGAQAGYTF. CDR3 coding DNA: TGTGCCAGCAGCGTAAGTCAGGGGGCGCAGGCTGGCTACACCTTC.

The rearrangement uses TRBV6-6 and TRBJ2-2; D is undetermined. The CDR3 extends over 14 amino acids. The germline V and J ends were trimmed by 5 bases and 7 bases, with 14 bases remaining between them. Germline V gives CDR1 MNHNY, CDR2 SVGAGI (reference sequence). The CDR3 loop reads CASSLLIGFGELFF. CDR3 bases: TGTGCCAGCAGTCTCCTCATCGGGTTCGGGGAGCTGTTTTTT.

V is TRBV13 and J is TRBJ1-1; TRBD1 agrees at 8 bases. Trimming cost V 6 bases and J 5 bases; bases outside gene matches: 8. Looked up from germline, CDR1 is PRHDT and CDR2 is FYEKMQ (reference sequence). The CDR3 consists of 14 residues. The CDR3 loop reads CASRQGVTLTEAFF. The CDR3 DNA reads TGTGCCAGCAGACAGGGGGTTACTCTTACTGAAGCTTTCTTT.

The V and J genes are TRBV4-1 and TRBJ2-7, with D perhaps matching TRBD1 (6 bases). The CDR3 sequence is 16 residues long. In germline, CDR1 is MGHRA, CDR2 YSYEKL. Between the trimmed V and J ends, which lost 0 bases and 5 bases, there was a span of 17 bases. CDR3 sequence reads: CASSQEGGSFPDEQYF. The CDR3 DNA follows: TGCGCCAGCAGCCAAGAAGGGGGTTCGTTTCCCGACGAGCAGTACTTC.

V and J are TRBV7-6 and TRBJ2-3, with D possibly matching TRBD2 (5 bases). The CDR3 consists of 16 residues. Deletions cut 5 bases from V and 6 bases from J, with 21 bases between. Germline CDR1 SGHVS, CDR2 FNYEAQ. CDR3 amino acids: CASSQVAGGAKDTQYF. The CDR3 bases are TGTGCCAGCAGCCAGGTCGCGGGTGGTGCGAAGGATACGCAGTATTTT.

J is TRBJ1-6 and V is TRBV4-2; D may be TRBD1 (5 bases). CDR1 LGHNA and CDR2 YNFKEQ come from the germline V gene. V was shortened by 5 bases and J by 5 bases, with 7 bases between the two germline ends. This CDR3 is 13 amino acids long. The DNA of the CDR3 is TGTGCCAGCAGCTGGGGGGATAATTCACCCCTCCACTTT. This translates into CASSWGDNSPLHF.

This chain connects TRBV29-1 to TRBJ2-5, with 11 positions matching TRBD1. This CDR3 has 14 residues. Per the germline V gene, CDR1 is SQVTM and CDR2 is ANQGSEA. Losses at the gene ends were 4 bases for V and 5 bases for J; bases not matched to a gene: 6. The CDR3: CSVGRTGGAETQYF. The CDR3, as DNA: TGCAGCGTTGGGAGGACAGGGGGCGCGGAGACCCAGTACTTC.

The gene calls are TRBV4-1 and TRBJ2-3, with D perhaps assigned TRBD1 or TRBD2 (5 bases each). The germline CDR1 and CDR2 sequences are MGHRA and YSYEKL. This CDR3 is built from 14 residues. V lost 2 bases, J lost 2 bases, and 8 bases lay in between. CDR3 in amino acids: CASSQWGFTDTQYF. Here the CDR3 DNA reads TGCGCCAGCAGCCAATGGGGGTTCACAGATACGCAGTATTTT.

The chain has TRBV7-8 and TRBJ1-5; D is unresolved. Trimming cost V 1 base and J 2 bases, with 6 bases left between them. Germline V CDR1 and CDR2: SGHVS, FQNEAQ. CDR3 length equals 14 residues. The CDR3 spells CASSLEFGNQPQHF. The CDR3 bases are TGTGCCAGCAGCTTAGAGTTCGGCAATCAGCCCCAGCATTTT.